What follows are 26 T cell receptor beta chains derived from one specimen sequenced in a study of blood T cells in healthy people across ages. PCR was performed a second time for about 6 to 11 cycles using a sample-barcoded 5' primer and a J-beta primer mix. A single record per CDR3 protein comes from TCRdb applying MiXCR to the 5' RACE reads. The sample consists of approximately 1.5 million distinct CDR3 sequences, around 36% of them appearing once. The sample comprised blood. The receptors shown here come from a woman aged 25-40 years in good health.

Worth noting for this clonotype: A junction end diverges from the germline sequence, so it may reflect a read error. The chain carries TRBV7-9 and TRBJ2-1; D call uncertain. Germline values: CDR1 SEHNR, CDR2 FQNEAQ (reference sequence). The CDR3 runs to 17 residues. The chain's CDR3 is CVSSPHWATSSYNEQFF. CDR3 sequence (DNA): TGTGTCAGCAGCCCCCATTGGGCCACGAGCTCCTACAATGAGCAGTTCTTC.

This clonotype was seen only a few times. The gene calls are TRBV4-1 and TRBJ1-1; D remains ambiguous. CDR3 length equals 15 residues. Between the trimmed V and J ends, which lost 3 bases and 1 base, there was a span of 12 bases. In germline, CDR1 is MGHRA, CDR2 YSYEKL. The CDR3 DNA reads TGCGCCAGCAGCCAGGTATCGGGCCGGAACACTGAAGCTTTCTTT. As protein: CASSQVSGRNTEAFF.

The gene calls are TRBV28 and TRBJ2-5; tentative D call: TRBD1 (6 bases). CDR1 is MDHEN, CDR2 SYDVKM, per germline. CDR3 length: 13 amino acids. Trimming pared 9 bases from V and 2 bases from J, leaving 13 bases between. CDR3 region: CASLDSSQETQYF. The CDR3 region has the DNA TGTGCCAGTCTGGACAGTTCACAAGAGACCCAGTACTTC.

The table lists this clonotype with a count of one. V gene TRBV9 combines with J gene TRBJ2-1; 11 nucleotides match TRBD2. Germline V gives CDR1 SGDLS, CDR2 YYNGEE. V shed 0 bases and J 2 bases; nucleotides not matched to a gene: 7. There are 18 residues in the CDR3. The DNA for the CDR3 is TGTGCCAGCAGCGTAGCAACTAGCGGGAGCCGAGCCTACAATGAGCAGTTCTTC. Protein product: CASSVATSGSRAYNEQFF.

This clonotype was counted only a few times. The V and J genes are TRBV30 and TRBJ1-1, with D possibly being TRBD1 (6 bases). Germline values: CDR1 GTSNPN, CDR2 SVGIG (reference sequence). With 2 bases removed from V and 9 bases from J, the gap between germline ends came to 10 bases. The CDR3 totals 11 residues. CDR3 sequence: CAWSLQGKAFF. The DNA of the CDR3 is TGTGCCTGGAGTCTACAGGGAAAAGCTTTCTTT.

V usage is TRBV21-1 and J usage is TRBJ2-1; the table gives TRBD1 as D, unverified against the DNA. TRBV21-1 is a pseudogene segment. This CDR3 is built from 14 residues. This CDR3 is CASSKRTGSDEQFF. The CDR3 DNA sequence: TGTGCCAGCAGCAAAAGGACAGGGTCGGATGAGCAGTTCTTC.

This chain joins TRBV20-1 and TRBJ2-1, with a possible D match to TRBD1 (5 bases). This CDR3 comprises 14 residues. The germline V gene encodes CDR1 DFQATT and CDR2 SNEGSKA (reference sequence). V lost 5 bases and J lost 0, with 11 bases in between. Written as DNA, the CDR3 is TGCAGTGCTTACCGACAGCCCTCCTACAATGAGCAGTTCTTC. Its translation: CSAYRQPSYNEQFF.

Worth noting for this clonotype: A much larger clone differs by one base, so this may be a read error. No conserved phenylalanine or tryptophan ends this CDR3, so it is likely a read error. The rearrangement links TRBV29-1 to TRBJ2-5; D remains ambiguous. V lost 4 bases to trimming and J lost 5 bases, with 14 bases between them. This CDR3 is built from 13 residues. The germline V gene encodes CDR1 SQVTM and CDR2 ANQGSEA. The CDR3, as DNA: TGCAGCGTTGGCCCGAGATTAGGCGAGACCCAGTACTTA. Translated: CSVGPRLGETQYL.

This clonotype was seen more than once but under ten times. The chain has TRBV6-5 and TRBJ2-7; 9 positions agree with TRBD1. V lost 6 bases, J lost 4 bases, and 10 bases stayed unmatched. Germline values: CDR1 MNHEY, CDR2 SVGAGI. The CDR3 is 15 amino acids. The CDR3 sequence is CASRYRGQGLYEQYF. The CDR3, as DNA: TGTGCCAGCAGATATCGCGGACAGGGGTTATACGAGCAGTACTTC.

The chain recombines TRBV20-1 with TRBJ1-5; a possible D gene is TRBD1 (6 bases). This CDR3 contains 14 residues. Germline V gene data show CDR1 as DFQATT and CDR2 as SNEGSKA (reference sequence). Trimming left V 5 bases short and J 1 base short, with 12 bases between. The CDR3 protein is CSALQGSSNQPQHF. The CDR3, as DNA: TGCAGTGCTCTGCAGGGGAGCAGCAATCAGCCCCAGCATTTT.

CDR3 sequence: CASKVTGDHYEQYF. DNA for the CDR3: TGCGCCAGCAAGGTAACAGGGGATCACTACGAGCAGTACTTC. The chain carries TRBV5-1 and TRBJ2-1; 7 nucleotides match TRBD1. Gene TRBJ2-7 matches the end of the DNA better, so the J call may be wrong. The CDR3 is made up of 14 amino acids. Germline lookup yields CDR1 SGHRS and CDR2 YFSETQ.

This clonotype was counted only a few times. The CDR3 DNA is TGCGCCAGCAGCTTTTCAATTAGCTCCTACAATGAGCAGTTCTTC. Translation gives CASSFSISSYNEQFF. The V gene is TRBV5-1, the J gene TRBJ2-1; D gene ambiguous. The CDR3 is made up of 15 amino acids. The ends were cut back, 2 bases at V and 0 bases at J, with 9 bases in the middle. CDR1 and CDR2 from the germline V gene are SGHRS and YFSETQ. Filled out from reference TRBV5-1 and TRBJ2-1, the complete variable domain reads KAGVTQTPRYLIKTRGQQVTLSCSPISGHRSVSWYQQTPGQGLQFLFEYFSETQRNKGNFPGRFSGRQFSNSRSEMNVSTLELGDSALYLCASSFSISSYNEQFFGPGTRLTVL.

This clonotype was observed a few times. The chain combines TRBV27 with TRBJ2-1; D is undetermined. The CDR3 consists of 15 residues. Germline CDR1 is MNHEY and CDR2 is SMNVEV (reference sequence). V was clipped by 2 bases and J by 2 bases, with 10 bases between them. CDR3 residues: CASSLGDGPYNEQFF. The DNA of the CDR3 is TGTGCCAGCAGTTTAGGCGACGGCCCCTACAATGAGCAGTTCTTC.

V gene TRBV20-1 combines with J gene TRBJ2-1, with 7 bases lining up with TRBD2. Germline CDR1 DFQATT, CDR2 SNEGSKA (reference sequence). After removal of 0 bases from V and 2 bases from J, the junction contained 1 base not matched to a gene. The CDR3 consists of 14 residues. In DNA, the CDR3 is TGCAGTGCTAGAGATGGGAGGGCCTACAATGAGCAGTTCTTC. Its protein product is CSARDGRAYNEQFF.

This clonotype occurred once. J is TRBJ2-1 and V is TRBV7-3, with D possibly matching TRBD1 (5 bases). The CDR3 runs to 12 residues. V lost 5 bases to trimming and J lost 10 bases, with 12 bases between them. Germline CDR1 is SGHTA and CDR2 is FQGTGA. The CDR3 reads CASSPGQGEQFF. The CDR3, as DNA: TGTGCCAGCAGCCCCGGGCAGGGAGAGCAGTTCTTC.

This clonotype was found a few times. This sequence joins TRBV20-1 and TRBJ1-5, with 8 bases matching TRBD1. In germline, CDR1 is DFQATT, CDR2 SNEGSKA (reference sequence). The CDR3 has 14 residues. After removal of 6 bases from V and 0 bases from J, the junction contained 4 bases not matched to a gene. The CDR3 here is CSARTGISNQPQHF. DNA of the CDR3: TGCAGTGCGCGGACAGGGATTAGCAATCAGCCCCAGCATTTT.

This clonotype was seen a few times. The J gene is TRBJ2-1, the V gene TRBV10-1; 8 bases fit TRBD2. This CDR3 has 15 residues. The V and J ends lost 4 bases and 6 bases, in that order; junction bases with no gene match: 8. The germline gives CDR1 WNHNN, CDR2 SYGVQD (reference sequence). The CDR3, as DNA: TGCGCCAGCAGTGTCTCACGGGAGGGGGTCAATGAGCAGTTCTTC. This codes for CASSVSREGVNEQFF.

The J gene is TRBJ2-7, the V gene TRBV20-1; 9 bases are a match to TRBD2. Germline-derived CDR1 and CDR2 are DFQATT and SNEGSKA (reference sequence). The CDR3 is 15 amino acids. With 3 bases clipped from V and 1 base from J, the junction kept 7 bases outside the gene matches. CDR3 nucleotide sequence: TGCAGTGCTAGGCCCATAGCGGGAGTGTCCTACGAGCAGTACTTC. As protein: CSARPIAGVSYEQYF.

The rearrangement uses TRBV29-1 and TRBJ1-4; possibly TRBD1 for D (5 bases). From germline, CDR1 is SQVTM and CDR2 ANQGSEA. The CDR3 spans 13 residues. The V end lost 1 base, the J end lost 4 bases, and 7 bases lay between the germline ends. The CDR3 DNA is TGCAGCGTTGAAGGGCAGGGTAATGAAAAACTGTTTTTT. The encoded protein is CSVEGQGNEKLFF. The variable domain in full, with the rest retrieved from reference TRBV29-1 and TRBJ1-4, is SAVISQKPSRDICQRGTSLTIQCQVDSQVTMMFWYRQQPGQSLTLIATANQGSEATYESGFVIDKFPISRPNLTFSTLTVSNMSPEDSSIYLCSVEGQGNEKLFFGSGTQLSVL.

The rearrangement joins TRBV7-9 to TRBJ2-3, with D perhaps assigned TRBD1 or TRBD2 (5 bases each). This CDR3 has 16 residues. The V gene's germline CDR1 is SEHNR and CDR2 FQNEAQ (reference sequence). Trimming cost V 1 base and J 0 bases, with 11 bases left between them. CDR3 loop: CASSLEGTVSTDTQYF. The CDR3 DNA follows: TGTGCCAGCAGCTTAGAAGGGACCGTTAGCACAGATACGCAGTATTTT.

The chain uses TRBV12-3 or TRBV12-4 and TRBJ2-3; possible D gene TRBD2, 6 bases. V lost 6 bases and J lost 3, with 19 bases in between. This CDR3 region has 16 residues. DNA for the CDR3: TGTGCCAGCAGCCGGACAACGGGAGCTTTGACAGATACGCAGTATTTT. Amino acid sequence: CASSRTTGALTDTQYF.

CDR3 protein: CASKIAGGRQETQYF. The CDR3 DNA sequence: TGTGCCAGCAAGATAGCGGGGGGGCGTCAGGAGACCCAGTACTTC. The V and J genes are TRBV2 and TRBJ2-5, with 11 bases matching TRBD2. The germline V gene has CDR1 SNHLY and CDR2 FYNNEI. This CDR3 is 15 amino acids long. V lost 7 bases to trimming and J lost 5 bases; unmatched junction nucleotides: 9.

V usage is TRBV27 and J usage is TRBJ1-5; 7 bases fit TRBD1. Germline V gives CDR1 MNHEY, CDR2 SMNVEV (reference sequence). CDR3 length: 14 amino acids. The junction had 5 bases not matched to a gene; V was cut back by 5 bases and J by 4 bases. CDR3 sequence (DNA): TGTGCCAGCAGTACCAACAGGGGTAATCAGCCCCAGCATTTT. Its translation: CASSTNRGNQPQHF.

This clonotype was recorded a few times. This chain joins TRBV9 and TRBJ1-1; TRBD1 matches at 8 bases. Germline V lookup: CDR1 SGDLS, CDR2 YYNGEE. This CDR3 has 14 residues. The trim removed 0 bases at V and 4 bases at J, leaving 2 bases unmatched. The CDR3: CASSVAGTGTEAFF. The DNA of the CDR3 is TGTGCCAGCAGCGTAGCTGGGACAGGCACTGAAGCTTTCTTT.

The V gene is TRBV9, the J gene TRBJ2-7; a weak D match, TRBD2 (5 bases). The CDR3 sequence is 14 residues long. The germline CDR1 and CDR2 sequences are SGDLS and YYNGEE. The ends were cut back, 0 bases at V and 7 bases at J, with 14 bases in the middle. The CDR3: CASSVATIGGEQYF. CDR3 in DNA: TGTGCCAGCAGCGTAGCTACGATTGGCGGGGAGCAGTACTTC.

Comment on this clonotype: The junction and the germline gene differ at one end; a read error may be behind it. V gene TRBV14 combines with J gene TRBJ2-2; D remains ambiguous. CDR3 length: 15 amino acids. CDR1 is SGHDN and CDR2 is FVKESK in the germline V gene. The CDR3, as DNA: TGTGCCAGCAACCAAGATCTCAGTCTAACCGGGGAGCTGTTTTTT. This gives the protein CASNQDLSLTGELFF.